Below are 21 T cell receptor beta chains sequenced from a single sample in a study. TCRdb reprocessed the RT-PCR reads via MiXCR and lists one record per CDR3 protein. The sample shows about 700,000 distinct CDR3 sequences, approximately 15% of them seen only once. Sequenced: memory CD4+ T cells from blood. These receptors came from a female donor in good health, serving as a healthy control.

This clonotype was detected many times. V and J are TRBV29-1 and TRBJ2-4; 7 bases agree with TRBD2. Looked up from germline, CDR1 is SQVTM and CDR2 is ANQGSEA. V gave up 1 base and J gave up 2 bases; unmatched junction bases: 5. The CDR3 totals 15 residues. In DNA form, the CDR3 reads TGCAGCGTTGAAGGGGGAGGGTGGACCAAAAACATTCAGTACTTC. This encodes CSVEGGGWTKNIQYF. Filled out from reference TRBV29-1 and TRBJ2-4, the complete variable domain reads SAVISQKPSRDICQRGTSLTIQCQVDSQVTMMFWYRQQPGQSLTLIATANQGSEATYESGFVIDKFPISRPNLTFSTLTVSNMSPEDSSIYLCSVEGGGWTKNIQYFGAGTRLSVL.

This clonotype was seen ten or more times. V is TRBV12-3 or TRBV12-4 and J is TRBJ1-6, with D possibly being TRBD1 (6 bases). V was cut by 6 bases and J by 10 bases, with 13 bases left in between. The CDR3 has 13 residues. CDR3 protein: CASSKGQGSPLHF. For the CDR3, the DNA is TGTGCCAGCAGCAAGGGACAAGGATCACCCCTCCACTTT.

CDR3 DNA: TGTGCCAGCAGCTCCCGACAGGTTTATCAGCCCCAGCATTTT. Its translation: CASSSRQVYQPQHF. The chain is built from TRBV12-1 and TRBJ1-5; TRBD1, the table's D call, lacks a check against the DNA. TRBV12-1 is designated a pseudogene. The CDR3 length is 14 residues.

This clonotype was found many times. The J gene is TRBJ2-5, the V gene TRBV12-3 or TRBV12-4; the D gene could be TRBD1 or TRBD2 (5 bases each). V was pared by 1 base and J by 5 bases, with 20 bases between. The CDR3 consists of 17 residues. The CDR3 protein is CASSLGNQGSRRETQYF. CDR3 nucleotides: TGTGCCAGCAGTTTAGGGAACCAGGGTTCCAGGAGGGAGACCCAGTACTTC.

There are a few counts of this clonotype. V is TRBV7-2 and J is TRBJ2-3, with no clear D. Germline assignment: CDR1 SGHTA and CDR2 FQGNSA. The CDR3 sequence is 12 residues long. V shed 3 bases and J shed 6 bases, with 7 bases lying between them. The chain's CDR3 is CASSFWVDTQYF. CDR3 sequence (DNA): TGTGCCAGCAGCTTCTGGGTGGATACGCAGTATTTT.

V is TRBV20-1 and J is TRBJ1-2; no firm D call. Deletions cut 1 base from V and 2 bases from J, with 5 bases between. This CDR3 contains 12 residues. Germline CDR1 is DFQATT and CDR2 is SNEGSKA (reference sequence). In DNA form, the CDR3 reads TGCAGTGCTAGAGCCATGAACTATGGCTACACCTTC. Its translation is CSARAMNYGYTF.

The chain employs TRBV29-1 and TRBJ2-3, with D maybe TRBD2 (7 bases). The CDR3 loop spans 15 amino acids. CDR1 SQVTM and CDR2 ANQGSEA come from the germline V gene. The V gene lost 5 bases and the J gene lost 0 bases, with 15 bases spanning the gap. For the CDR3, the DNA is TGCAGCGTTTTGGGGGGGCCCTTTAGCACAGATACGCAGTATTTT. It is translated as CSVLGGPFSTDTQYF.

The chain joins TRBV7-2 to TRBJ2-1; D is perhaps TRBD2 (6 bases). Between the trimmed V and J ends, which lost 3 bases and 4 bases, there was a span of 13 bases. Germline lookup yields CDR1 SGHTA and CDR2 FQGNSA. CDR3 length equals 15 residues. CDR3 nucleotide sequence: TGTGCCAGCAGCTTGGGGAGGACTTATTACAATGAGCAGTTCTTC. This sequence encodes CASSLGRTYYNEQFF.

This clonotype has a count of ten or more. This sequence joins TRBV10-3 and TRBJ2-3; 7 bases align to TRBD2. The CDR3 extends over 16 amino acids. Germline V gene sequence: CDR1 ENHRY, CDR2 SYGVKD. After removal of 2 bases from V and 1 base from J, the junction contained 6 bases not matched to a gene. The CDR3 region has the DNA TGTGCCATCAGTGAGGGGGTTGCGGGAGGCACAGATACGCAGTATTTT. It yields the protein CAISEGVAGGTDTQYF.

This clonotype was seen ten or more times. The chain carries TRBV7-2 and TRBJ2-1; D is unresolved. Germline loops: CDR1 SGHTA, CDR2 FQGNSA. V lost 1 base, J lost 5 bases, and 9 bases lay in between. There are 14 residues in the CDR3. In DNA form, the CDR3 reads TGTGCCAGCAGCTTAGACCTAGTCAACAATGAGCAGTTCTTC. Protein product: CASSLDLVNNEQFF. Variable domain in full (rest from reference TRBV7-2 and TRBJ2-1): GAGVSQSPSNKVTEKGKDVELRCDPISGHTALYWYRQSLGQGLEFLIYFQGNSAPDKSGLPSDRFSAERTGGSVSTLTIQRTQQEDSAVYLCASSLDLVNNEQFFGPGTRLTVL.

This clonotype was picked up a small number of times. This chain links TRBV27 with TRBJ2-1; TRBD1 agrees at 12 bases. The V segment lost 2 bases and the J segment 3 bases; nucleotides outside the gene matches: 17. Germline assignment: CDR1 MNHEY and CDR2 SMNVEV (reference sequence). This CDR3 region has 21 residues. CDR3 nucleotide sequence: TGTGCCAGCAGTTTACCACCTTCGGGGGACAGGGGGCGTTTCGTCTACAATGAGCAGTTCTTC. Translated: CASSLPPSGDRGRFVYNEQFF.

This clonotype has only a few counts. The chain has TRBV7-2 and TRBJ2-7; TRBD2 matches at 9 bases. Germline CDR1 reads SGHTA; CDR2 reads FQGNSA. This CDR3 has 18 residues. Trimming cost V 6 bases and J 2 bases; bases outside gene matches: 17. The CDR3 DNA reads as TGTGCCAGCAGTCCTCGGCTCGTGGCAGCGGGGGGAACCTACGAGCAGTACTTC. Protein sequence: CASSPRLVAAGGTYEQYF.

This clonotype occurred a few times. V and J are TRBV30 and TRBJ1-5; TRBD1 matches 8 bases. V was clipped by 1 base and J by 7 bases; unmatched bases: 3. CDR3 size: 13 residues. The germline CDR1 and CDR2 sequences are GTSNPN and SVGIG (reference sequence). This CDR3 reads CAWSEQGGQPQHF. The CDR3 DNA follows: TGTGCCTGGAGTGAACAGGGGGGACAGCCCCAGCATTTT.

This clonotype was seen more than once but under ten times. V usage is TRBV5-1 and J usage is TRBJ2-1; 12 bases align to TRBD2. Trimming took 0 bases from V and 7 from J; bases not matched to a gene: 5. CDR3 length equals 16 residues. Germline V gene data show CDR1 as SGHRS and CDR2 as YFSETQ. The DNA for the CDR3 is TGCGCCAGCAGCTTGGCCCTAGCGGGGGGGTTTAATGAGCAGTTCTTC. It translates to CASSLALAGGFNEQFF.

The V call is TRBV5-1, the J call TRBJ1-1, with TRBD1 matching 12 bases. The CDR3 loop spans 14 amino acids. The J segment lost 8 bases and the V segment lost 4 bases, leaving 6 bases of the junction unmatched. Germline assignment: CDR1 SGHRS and CDR2 YFSETQ. The CDR3 DNA is TGCGCCAGCAGCCCGGAGGGGACAGGGGGCGAAGCTTTCTTT. Translation gives CASSPEGTGGEAFF.

This clonotype has a count of ten or more. The rearrangement uses TRBV5-6 and TRBJ1-1; a weak D match, TRBD1 (6 bases). Deletions cut 4 bases from V and 0 bases from J, with 10 bases between. Germline CDR1 reads SGHDT; CDR2 reads YYEEEE. This CDR3 spans 14 amino acids. The CDR3 sequence: CASSLRTVNTEAFF. Here the CDR3 DNA reads TGTGCCAGCAGCCTTAGGACAGTGAACACTGAAGCTTTCTTT.

The chain recombines TRBV6-2 or TRBV6-3 with TRBJ1-5, with 7 nucleotides matching TRBD1. This CDR3 comprises 14 residues. The J segment lost 7 bases and the V segment lost 10 bases, leaving 13 bases of the junction unmatched. Germline V lookup: CDR1 MNHEY, CDR2 SVGEGT. CDR3 DNA: TGTGCCACCCGACAGGGTAGGGTGGAACAGCCCCAGCATTTT. It encodes CATRQGRVEQPQHF.

The chain joins TRBV2 to TRBJ1-4; D gene unclear. The length of the CDR3 is 13 residues. Per germline, CDR1 SNHLY and CDR2 FYNNEI. V was shortened by 4 bases and J by 5 bases, with 8 bases between the two germline ends. The CDR3 nucleotides are TGTGCCAGCAGTGGGCCGATGAATGAAAAACTGTTTTTT. This sequence encodes CASSGPMNEKLFF.

The V gene is TRBV25-1, the J gene TRBJ1-1, with a weak D call TRBD1 (6 bases). The CDR3 consists of 13 residues. Deletions cut 7 bases from V and 1 base from J, with 10 bases between. CDR1 and CDR2 from the germline V gene are MGHDK and SYGVNS. In nucleotides, the CDR3 is TGTGCCAGCAAAGGACAGACGAACACTGAAGCTTTCTTT. Protein product: CASKGQTNTEAFF.

This chain joins TRBV9 and TRBJ1-2; D might be TRBD1 (6 bases). CDR1 is SGDLS, CDR2 YYNGEE, per germline. Trimming shortened V by 1 base and J by 5 bases, and 21 bases separated the two germline ends. This CDR3 is 17 amino acids long. CDR3 protein: CASSVRSGTPQGYGYTF. CDR3 coding DNA: TGTGCCAGCAGCGTACGATCCGGGACACCCCAAGGATATGGCTACACCTTC. The full variable domain, its missing parts supplied by reference TRBV9 and TRBJ1-2, is DSGVTQTPKHLITATGQRVTLRCSPRSGDLSVYWYQQSLDQGLQFLIQYYNGEERAKGNILERFSAQQFPDLHSELNLSSLELGDSALYFCASSVRSGTPQGYGYTFGSGTRLTVV.

This chain connects TRBV20-1 to TRBJ1-1; no reliable D call. Germline values: CDR1 DFQATT, CDR2 SNEGSKA (reference sequence). This CDR3 is built from 13 residues. V lost 4 bases and J 2 bases, leaving 11 bases between the germline ends. The CDR3 protein is CSAMVLLNTEAFF. CDR3 nucleotides: TGCAGTGCTATGGTCCTGCTTAACACTGAAGCTTTCTTT.